This entry concerns a single TCR beta chain. Assay used: immunoSEQ multiplex PCR; TCRdb lists only in-frame clones, some missing. The sample records 75,000 to 90,000 clones, about nine tenths being singletons. This sample is drawn from a study of blood T cell repertoires in COVID-19. At the level of the study: PBMCs, B-cell-depleted T cells, or T cells were the source of the cDNA or gDNA that made up the material.

Germline V lookup: CDR1 MDHEN, CDR2 SYDVKM. CDR3 size: 11 residues. Trimming took off 6 bases at V and 3 bases at J, with 5 bases between the two ends. Material for sequencing was peripheral blood. The chain has TRBV28 and TRBJ2-5; the D is unclear. The TCR was taken from a man in his late teens or twenties with COVID-19, enrolled during active disease. The CDR3 spells CASRREETQYF. The CDR3 DNA is TGTGCCAGCAGACGGGAAGAGACCCAGTACTTC.